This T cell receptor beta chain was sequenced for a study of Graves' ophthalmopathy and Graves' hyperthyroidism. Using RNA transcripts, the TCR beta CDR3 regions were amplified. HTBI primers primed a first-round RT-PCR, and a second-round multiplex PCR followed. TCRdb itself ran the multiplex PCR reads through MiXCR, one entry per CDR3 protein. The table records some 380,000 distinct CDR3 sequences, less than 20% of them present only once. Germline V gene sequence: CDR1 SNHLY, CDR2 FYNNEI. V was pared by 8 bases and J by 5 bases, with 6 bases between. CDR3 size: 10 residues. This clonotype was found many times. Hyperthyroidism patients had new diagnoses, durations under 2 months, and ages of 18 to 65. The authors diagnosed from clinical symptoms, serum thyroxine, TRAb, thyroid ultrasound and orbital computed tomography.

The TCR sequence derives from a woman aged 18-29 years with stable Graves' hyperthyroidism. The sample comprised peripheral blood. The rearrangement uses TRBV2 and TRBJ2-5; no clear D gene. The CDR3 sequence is CASGPETQYF. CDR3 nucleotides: TGTGCCAGCGGGCCGGAGACCCAGTACTTC.